Detailed here is one TCR beta chain. Its target is not known. V was pared by 1 base and J by 1 base, with 13 bases between. This CDR3 contains 17 residues. Germline V lookup: CDR1 SGHTA, CDR2 FQGNSA. This entry comes from a study of T cell responses to AZD1222 COVID-19 vaccine. Only in-frame clones appear in the TCRdb table, and some are missing; sequencing was by immunoSEQ multiplex PCR. The sample holds about 140,000 clones; about nine tenths are singletons and the top ten take around 1.5%. Study-level results: Spike-wide coverage was observed for vaccine-associated CD4 TCRs, with dominant responses at 160-218 and 743-854.

This sequence joins TRBV7-2 and TRBJ2-2; D is ambiguous. This material consisted of peripheral blood, taken 28 days after the second AZD1222 dose. The clonotype was recovered from an adult who received the AZD1222 COVID-19 vaccine. CDR3 coding DNA: TGTGCCAGCAGCTTAGACGTTGGGTCTGTGAACACCGGGGAGCTGTTTTTT. This encodes CASSLDVGSVNTGELFF.